Below, 3 T cell receptor beta chains from the same sample are listed, as sequenced in a study of T cell changes during pregnancy in multiple sclerosis. Clones were read by immunoSEQ multiplex PCR, and TCRdb kept only the in-frame ones, dropping some. Counted here are tens of thousands of clones, over 80% occurring once; the ten biggest clones make up less than 20%. The sample here was CD8+ T cells from peripheral blood mononuclear cells, taken in the first trimester of pregnancy. Receptors were obtained from a female donor in good health, enrolled as a control in a pregnancy study.

This clone has a handful of counts. The chain joins TRBV5-1 to TRBJ2-7; TRBD2 is a possible D gene (6 bases). The germline gives CDR1 SGHRS, CDR2 YFSETQ. The CDR3 spans 18 residues. Between the trimmed V and J ends, which lost 1 base and 0 bases, there was a span of 20 bases. CDR3 sequence reads: CASSLRGALARDSYEQYF. For the CDR3, the DNA is TGCGCCAGCAGCTTGAGAGGGGCCCTAGCGAGAGACTCCTACGAGCAGTACTTC.

This chain uses TRBV29-1 with TRBJ2-2; 11 bases match TRBD2. Germline V CDR1 and CDR2: SQVTM, ANQGSEA. The CDR3 sequence is 18 residues long. The ends lost 0 bases at V and 4 bases at J; junction bases unmatched: 10. This CDR3 is CSVEDGASGGPGTGELFF. As DNA, the CDR3 is TGCAGCGTTGAAGATGGGGCTAGCGGGGGGCCTGGCACCGGGGAGCTGTTTTTT.

J is TRBJ1-2 and V is TRBV7-9; D call uncertain. V lost 8 bases and J 4 bases, leaving 14 bases between the germline ends. The germline V gene encodes CDR1 SEHNR and CDR2 FQNEAQ (reference sequence). This CDR3 comprises 13 residues. CDR3 region: CASGDGQSYGYTF. The DNA of the CDR3 is TGTGCCAGCGGAGACGGCCAGTCCTATGGCTACACCTTC.